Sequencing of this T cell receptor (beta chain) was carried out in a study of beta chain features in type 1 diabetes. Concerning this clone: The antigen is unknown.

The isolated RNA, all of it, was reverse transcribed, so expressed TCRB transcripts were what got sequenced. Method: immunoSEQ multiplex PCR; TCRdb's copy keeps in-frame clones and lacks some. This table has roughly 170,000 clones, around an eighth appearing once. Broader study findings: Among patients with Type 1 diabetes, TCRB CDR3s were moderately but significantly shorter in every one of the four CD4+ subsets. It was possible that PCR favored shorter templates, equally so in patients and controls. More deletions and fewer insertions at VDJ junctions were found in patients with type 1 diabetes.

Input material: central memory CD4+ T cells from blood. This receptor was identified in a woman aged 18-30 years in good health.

CDR3 region: CASSADNSGANVLTF. The CDR3 DNA reads as TGTGCCAGCAGCGCCGACAACTCTGGGGCCAACGTCCTGACTTTC. The rearrangement links TRBV7-3 to TRBJ2-6; no firm D call. The CDR3 contains 15 residues. CDR1 and CDR2 from the germline V gene are SGHTA and FQGTGA. V lost 5 bases and J lost 0, with 8 bases in between.